This T cell receptor (beta chain) is from a study of blood T cell repertoires in COVID-19 (dated by TCRdb to 2019 to 2021). A note on the overall study: The collaborator samples originated in the United States, Italy and Spain and spanned the acute and convalescent phases of COVID-19. The prospective study material was composed of cDNA or gDNA derived from T cells, B-cell-depleted T cells, or PBMCs. Subjects who had been exposed to COVID-19, were actively infected with it, or had recovered from it provided the deeply sampled blood TCRbeta repertoires that made up the dataset. The repertoires were released in a freely available public database meant as a resource for research on the immune response to SARS-CoV-2. The samples were drawn from two sources: the first 160 participants of the ongoing ImmuneRACE study, and fewer than 1,500 subjects contributed by 6 global collaborators. The sample metadata nearly always contained a de-identified subject ID, COVID-19 status, age in years and sex. HLA class I and class II types, where available, came from metadata supplied by the sample provider rather than from assay-based typing. Points the paper makes about the study in general: Clinical and demographic metadata were provided uncurated, with the amount varying by source and participant.

V drops 4 bases and J drops 2 bases, leaving 12 bases in between. CDR1 and CDR2, looked up from the germline V gene (reference sequence), are LGHDT and YNNKEL. Its CDR3 holds 16 amino acids, cysteine through phenylalanine. The CDR3 DNA has 48 bases and is translated from base 1. Collaborating institutions collected whole blood in K2EDTA tubes following their own protocols. For TCRbeta analysis, collaborator samples were shipped as frozen whole blood, as isolated PBMCs, or as DNA extracted from either sample type. For this clone: Its specific antigen is unknown. Per-base qualities were not stored, and no clone one base away is much larger.

TCRbeta CDR3 regions were amplified from genomic DNA by means of the immunoSEQ Assay, a bias-controlled multiplex PCR. The authors' pipeline ran thus. Within the assay, amplification of reference gene primers was used to estimate how many nucleated cells each sample contained. To quantify the absolute abundance of each unique TCRbeta CDR3 rearrangement, sequence reads were collapsed and filtered. For each sample, productive Simpson clonality was calculated as the square root of Simpson's diversity index over productive rearrangements. The source is immuneACCESS, and TCRdb retained only in-frame sequences with V and J called. Part of the clones is not carried over; for the studies checked, unresolved V genes explain less than half of this, and the remainder is unexplained. V, J and clone size derive from that table, while D and trimming were established from the DNA sequence. Here the sample has about 250,000 clones; approximately 84% occur a single time. The ten largest clonotypes hold about 4.2% of the sample.

What was sequenced was peripheral blood. The source is a middle-aged man with active or convalescent COVID-19. The V and J segments used are TRBV3-1 (or the pseudogene TRBV3-2) and TRBJ2-6; the D gene cannot be resolved reliably. The sequenced DNA: TGTGCCAGCAGCCGAACGATTCTAGCTGGGGCCAACGTCCTGACTTTC. This gives the protein CASSRTILAGANVLTF.